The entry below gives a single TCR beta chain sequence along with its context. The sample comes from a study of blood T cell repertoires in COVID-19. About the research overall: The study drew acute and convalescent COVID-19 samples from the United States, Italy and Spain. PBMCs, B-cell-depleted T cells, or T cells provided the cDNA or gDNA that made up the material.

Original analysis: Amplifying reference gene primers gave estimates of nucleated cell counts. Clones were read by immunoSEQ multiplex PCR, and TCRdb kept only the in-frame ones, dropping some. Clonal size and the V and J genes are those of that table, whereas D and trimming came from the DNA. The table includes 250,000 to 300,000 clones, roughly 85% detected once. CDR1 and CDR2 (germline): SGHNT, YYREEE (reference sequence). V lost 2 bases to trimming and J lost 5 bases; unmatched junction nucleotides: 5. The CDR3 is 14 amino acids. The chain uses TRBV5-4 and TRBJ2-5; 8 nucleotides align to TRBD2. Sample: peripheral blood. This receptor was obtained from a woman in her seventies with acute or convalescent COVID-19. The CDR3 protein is CASSLGLAGETQYF. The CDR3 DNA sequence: TGTGCCAGCAGCTTAGGACTAGCAGGCGAGACCCAGTACTTC.